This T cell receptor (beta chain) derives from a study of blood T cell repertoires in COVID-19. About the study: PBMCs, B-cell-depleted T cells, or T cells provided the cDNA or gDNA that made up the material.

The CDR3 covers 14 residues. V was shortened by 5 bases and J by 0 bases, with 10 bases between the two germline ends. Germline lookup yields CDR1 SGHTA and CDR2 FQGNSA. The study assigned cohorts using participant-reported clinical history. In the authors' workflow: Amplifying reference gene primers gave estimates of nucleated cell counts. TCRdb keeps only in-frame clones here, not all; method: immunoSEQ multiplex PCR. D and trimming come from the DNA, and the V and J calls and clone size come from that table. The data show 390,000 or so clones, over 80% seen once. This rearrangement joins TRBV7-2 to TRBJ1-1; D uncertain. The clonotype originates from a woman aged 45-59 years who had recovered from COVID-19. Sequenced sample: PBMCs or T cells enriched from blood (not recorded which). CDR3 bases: TGTGCCAGCAGCCTGCGGGGTTTGAACACTGAAGCTTTCTTT. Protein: CASSLRGLNTEAFF.